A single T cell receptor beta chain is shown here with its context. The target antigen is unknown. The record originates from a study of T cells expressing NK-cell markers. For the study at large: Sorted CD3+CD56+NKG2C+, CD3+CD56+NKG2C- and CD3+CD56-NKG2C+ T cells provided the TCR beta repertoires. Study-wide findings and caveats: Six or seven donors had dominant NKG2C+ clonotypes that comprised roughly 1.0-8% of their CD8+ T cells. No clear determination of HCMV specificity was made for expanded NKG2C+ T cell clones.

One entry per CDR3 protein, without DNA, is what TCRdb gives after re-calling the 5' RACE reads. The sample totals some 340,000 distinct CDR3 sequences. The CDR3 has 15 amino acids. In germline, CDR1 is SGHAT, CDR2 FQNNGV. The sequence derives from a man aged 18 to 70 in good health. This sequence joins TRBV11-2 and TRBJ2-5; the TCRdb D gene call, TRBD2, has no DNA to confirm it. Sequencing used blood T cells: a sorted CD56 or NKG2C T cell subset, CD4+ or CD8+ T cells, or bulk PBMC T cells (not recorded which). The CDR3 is CASSFTGPQGETQYF.